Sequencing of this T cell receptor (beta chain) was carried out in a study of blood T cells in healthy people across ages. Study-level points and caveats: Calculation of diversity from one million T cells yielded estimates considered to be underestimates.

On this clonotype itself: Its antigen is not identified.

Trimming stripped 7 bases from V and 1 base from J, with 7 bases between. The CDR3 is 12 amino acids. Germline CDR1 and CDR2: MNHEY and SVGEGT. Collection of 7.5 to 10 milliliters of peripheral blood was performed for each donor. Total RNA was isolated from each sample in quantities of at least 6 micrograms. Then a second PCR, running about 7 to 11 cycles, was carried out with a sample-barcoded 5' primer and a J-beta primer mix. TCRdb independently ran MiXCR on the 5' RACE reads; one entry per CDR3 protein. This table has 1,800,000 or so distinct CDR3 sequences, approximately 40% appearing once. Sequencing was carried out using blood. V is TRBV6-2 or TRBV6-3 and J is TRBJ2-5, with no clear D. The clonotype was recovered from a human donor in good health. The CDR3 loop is CASNYIQETQYF. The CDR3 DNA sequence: TGTGCCAGCAACTATATCCAAGAGACCCAGTACTTC.